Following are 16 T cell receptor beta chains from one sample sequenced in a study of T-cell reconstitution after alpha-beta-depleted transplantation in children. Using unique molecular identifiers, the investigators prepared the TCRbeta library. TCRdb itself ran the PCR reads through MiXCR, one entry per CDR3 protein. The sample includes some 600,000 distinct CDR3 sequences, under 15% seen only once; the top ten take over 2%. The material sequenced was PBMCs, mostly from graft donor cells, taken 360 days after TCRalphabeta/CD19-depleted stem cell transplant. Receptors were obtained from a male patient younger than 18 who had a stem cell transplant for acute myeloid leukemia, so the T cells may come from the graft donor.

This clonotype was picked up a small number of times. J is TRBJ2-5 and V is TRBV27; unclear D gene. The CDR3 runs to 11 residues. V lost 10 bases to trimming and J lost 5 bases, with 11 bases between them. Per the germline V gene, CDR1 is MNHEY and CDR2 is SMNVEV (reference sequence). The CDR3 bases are TGTGCCACCAGGCATCGGGAGACCCAGTACTTC. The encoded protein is CATRHRETQYF.

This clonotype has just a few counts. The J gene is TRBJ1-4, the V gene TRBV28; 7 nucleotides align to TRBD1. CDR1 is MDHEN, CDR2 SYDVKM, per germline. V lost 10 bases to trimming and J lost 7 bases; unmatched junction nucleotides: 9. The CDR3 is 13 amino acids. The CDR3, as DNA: TGTGCCACCTCCGAGACAGGGATTGAAAAACTGTTTTTT. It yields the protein CATSETGIEKLFF.

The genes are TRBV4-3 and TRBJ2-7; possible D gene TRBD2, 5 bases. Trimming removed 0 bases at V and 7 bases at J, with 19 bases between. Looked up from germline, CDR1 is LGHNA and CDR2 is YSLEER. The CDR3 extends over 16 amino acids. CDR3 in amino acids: CASSQDRGPTYKEQYF. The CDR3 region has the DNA TGCGCCAGCAGCCAAGATCGAGGGCCTACCTACAAGGAGCAGTACTTC.

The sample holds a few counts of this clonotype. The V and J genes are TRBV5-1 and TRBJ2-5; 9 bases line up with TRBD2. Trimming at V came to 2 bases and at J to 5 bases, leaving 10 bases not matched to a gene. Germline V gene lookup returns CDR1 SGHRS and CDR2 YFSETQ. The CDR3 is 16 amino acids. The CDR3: CASSFLPGLALETQYF. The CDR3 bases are TGCGCCAGCAGCTTTTTACCGGGACTAGCCCTCGAGACCCAGTACTTC.

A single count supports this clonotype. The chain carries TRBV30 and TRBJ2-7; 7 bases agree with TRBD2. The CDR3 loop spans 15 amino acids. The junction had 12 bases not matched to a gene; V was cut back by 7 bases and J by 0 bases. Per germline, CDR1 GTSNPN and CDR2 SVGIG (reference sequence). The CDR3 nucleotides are TGTGCCTTACGACGCGGGAGCGCTAACTCCTACGAGCAGTACTTC. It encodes CALRRGSANSYEQYF.

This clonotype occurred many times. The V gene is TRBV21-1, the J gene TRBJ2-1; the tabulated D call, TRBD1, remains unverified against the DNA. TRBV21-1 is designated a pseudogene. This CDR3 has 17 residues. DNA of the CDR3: TGTGCCAGCAGCCCCAACAGGGATTCAAGCTCCTACAATGAGCAGTTCTTC. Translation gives CASSPNRDSSSYNEQFF.

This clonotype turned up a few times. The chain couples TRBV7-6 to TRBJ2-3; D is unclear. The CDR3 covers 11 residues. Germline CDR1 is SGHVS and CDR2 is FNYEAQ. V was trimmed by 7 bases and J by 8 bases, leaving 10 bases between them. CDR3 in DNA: TGTGCCAGCACCTCGGGTATTACGCAGTATTTT. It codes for CASTSGITQYF.

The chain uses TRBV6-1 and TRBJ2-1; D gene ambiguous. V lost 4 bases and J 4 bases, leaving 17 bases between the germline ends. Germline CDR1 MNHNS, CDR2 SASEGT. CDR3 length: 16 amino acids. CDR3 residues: CASSAPPWRSYNEQFF. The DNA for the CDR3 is TGTGCCAGCAGTGCCCCGCCGTGGCGGAGTTACAATGAGCAGTTCTTC.

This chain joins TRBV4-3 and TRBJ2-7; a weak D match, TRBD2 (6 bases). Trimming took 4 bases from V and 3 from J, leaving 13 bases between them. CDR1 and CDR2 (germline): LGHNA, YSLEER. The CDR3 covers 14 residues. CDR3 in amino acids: CASSPTGLNYEQYF. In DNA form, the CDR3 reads TGCGCCAGCAGCCCGACGGGACTCAACTACGAGCAGTACTTC.

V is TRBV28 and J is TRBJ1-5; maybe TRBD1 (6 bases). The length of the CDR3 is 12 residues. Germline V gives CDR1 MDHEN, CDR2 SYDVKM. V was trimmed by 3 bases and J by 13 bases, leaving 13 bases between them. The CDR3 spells CASSFFRQEQHF. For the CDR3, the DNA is TGTGCCAGCAGTTTCTTTCGACAGGAGCAGCATTTT.

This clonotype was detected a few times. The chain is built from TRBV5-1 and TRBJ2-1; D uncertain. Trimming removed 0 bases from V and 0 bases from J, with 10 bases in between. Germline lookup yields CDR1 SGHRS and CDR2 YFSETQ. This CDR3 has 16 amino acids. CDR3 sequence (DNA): TGCGCCAGCAGCTTGGGGGTTTTGAGCTCCTACAATGAGCAGTTCTTC. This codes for CASSLGVLSSYNEQFF.

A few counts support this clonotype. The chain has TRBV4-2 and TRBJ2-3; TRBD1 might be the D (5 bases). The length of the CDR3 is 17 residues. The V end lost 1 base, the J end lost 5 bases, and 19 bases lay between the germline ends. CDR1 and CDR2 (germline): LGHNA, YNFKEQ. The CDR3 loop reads CASSQASEVKGQDTQYF. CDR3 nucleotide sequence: TGTGCCAGCAGCCAAGCCTCGGAAGTAAAGGGGCAAGATACGCAGTATTTT.

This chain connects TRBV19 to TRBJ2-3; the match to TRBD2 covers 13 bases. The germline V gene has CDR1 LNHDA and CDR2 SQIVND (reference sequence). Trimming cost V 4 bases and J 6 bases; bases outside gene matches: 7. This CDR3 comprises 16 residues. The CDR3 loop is CASSSTGTSGMDTQYF. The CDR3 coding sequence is TGTGCCAGTAGTAGTACCGGGACTAGCGGGATGGATACGCAGTATTTT.

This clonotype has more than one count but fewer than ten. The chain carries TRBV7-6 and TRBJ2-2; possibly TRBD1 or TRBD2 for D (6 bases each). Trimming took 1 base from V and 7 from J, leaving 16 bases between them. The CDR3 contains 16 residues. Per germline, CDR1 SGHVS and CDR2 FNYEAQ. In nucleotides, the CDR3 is TGTGCCAGCAGCTTAGGATTTCCGGGGGCAGTCGGGGAGCTGTTTTTT. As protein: CASSLGFPGAVGELFF.

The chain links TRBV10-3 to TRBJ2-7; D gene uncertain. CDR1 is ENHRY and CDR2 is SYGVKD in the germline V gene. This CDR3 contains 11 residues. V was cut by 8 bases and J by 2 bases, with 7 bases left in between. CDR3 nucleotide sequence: TGTGCCATCCTGTCGGCCTACGAGCAGTACTTC. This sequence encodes CAILSAYEQYF.

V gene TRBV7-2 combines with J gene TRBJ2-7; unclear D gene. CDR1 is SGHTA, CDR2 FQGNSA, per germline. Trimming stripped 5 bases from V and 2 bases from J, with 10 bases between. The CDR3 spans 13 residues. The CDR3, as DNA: TGTGCCAGCAGCCCCGCGTGGGCCTACGAGCAGTACTTC. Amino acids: CASSPAWAYEQYF.